This T cell receptor (beta chain) comes out of a study of human T cells and chemical hapten exposure. V gave up 3 bases and J gave up 3 bases; unmatched junction bases: 4. This CDR3 has 16 residues. The germline CDR1 and CDR2 sequences are LGHNA and YNFKEQ. Extraction of total RNA was performed on unfractionated whole blood. TCRdb reprocessed the 5' RACE reads via MiXCR and lists one record per CDR3 protein. The sample carries tens of thousands of distinct CDR3 sequences, about a sixth recorded once. The receptor comes from a female donor in good health. The rearrangement joins TRBV4-2 to TRBJ1-5; 11 nucleotides agree with TRBD1. DNA for the CDR3: TGTGCCAGCAGCCAGGGGACAGGGGGTCTCAATCAGCCCCAGCATTTT. Translation gives CASSQGTGGLNQPQHF.